Listed below are T cell receptor beta chains from one sample, sequenced in a study of T cell repertoires in cytomegalovirus infection. For these receptors, no antigen is known. TCRdb itself ran the reads through MiXCR, one entry per CDR3 protein. Among roughly 570,000 distinct CDR3 sequences listed, roughly 42% were seen once. The source material was cultured PBMCs, sampled from culture after CMV antigen stimulation. The origin of the receptors is a human donor in good health (CMV status not recorded). Some clones in this sample may be carry-over from other donors' samples. Each CDR3 is given without its conserved first and last residue. D genes are given only for firm matches.

J	V	D	CDR3
TRBJ2-1	TRBV28	TRBD2	ASSFQRGSSYNEQF
TRBJ2-4	TRBV7-2	TRBD2	ASSLPGLAFRNIQY
TRBJ2-1	TRBV7-8	TRBD2	ASRSLAGTYNEQF
TRBJ1-5	TRBV7-2	NA	ASSREINQPQH
TRBJ1-2	TRBV5-6	TRBD1	ASSETGDGGYT
TRBJ2-2	TRBV11-1	TRBD1	ASSPKGAANTGELF
TRBJ2-1	TRBV7-9	TRBD2	ASSYGPSRLAGVVEQF
TRBJ2-4	TRBV12-3/TRBV12-4	NA	ASSSPRGANIQY
TRBJ2-5	TRBV20-1	NA	SAPGQFGQETQY
TRBJ1-3	TRBV7-9	NA	ASSRSTGNTIY
TRBJ2-5	TRBV7-2	TRBD2	ASSLNSGDQETQY
TRBJ1-1	TRBV6-2/TRBV6-3	NA	ASLTPKRNTEAF
TRBJ1-2	TRBV4-1	TRBD1	ASSPTAGEAGGCT
TRBJ2-1	TRBV4-1	NA	ASGLVDLGNEQF
TRBJ2-7	TRBV28	NA	ASTGGTVDYEQY
TRBJ2-7	TRBV12-3/TRBV12-4	NA	ASSLFSHSYEQY
TRBJ1-5	TRBV7-8	NA	ASSLALVDLQPQH
TRBJ2-5	TRBV7-9	NA	ASSSEETQY
TRBJ2-7	TRBV11-2	NA	ASSPRTYAYEQY
TRBJ2-5	TRBV7-9	NA	ASSLAGAWTQY
TRBJ1-4	TRBV19	NA	ASSSGPSVNEKLF
TRBJ2-5	TRBV6-2/TRBV6-3	NA	ASSKPGLENQETQY
TRBJ2-7	TRBV7-2	NA	ASSYTYPPRDGNPYEQY
TRBJ1-2	TRBV20-1	NA	SASGTPKGYGYT
TRBJ2-3	TRBV6-5	TRBD2	ASSYSLPTSGADTQY
TRBJ2-1	TRBV7-2	TRBD2	ASSSGGGGMIGDEQF
TRBJ2-5	TRBV7-2	NA	ASSLRDGDQETQY
TRBJ2-5	TRBV7-2	TRBD2	ASSFQRGGQETQY
TRBJ1-2	TRBV2	NA	ASSDDDYGYT
TRBJ2-4	TRBV12-3/TRBV12-4	TRBD2	ASRLAGQNIQY
TRBJ2-3	TRBV12-3/TRBV12-4	TRBD2	ASSFGGRPDTQY
TRBJ2-3	TRBV19	NA	ASSIVRSTDTQY
TRBJ2-6	TRBV12-3/TRBV12-4	NA	ASSFRAGITSGANVLT
TRBJ2-5	TRBV12-3/TRBV12-4	NA	ASSPDRRGTQY
TRBJ1-1	TRBV11-2	NA	ASSHLPMNTEAF
TRBJ1-5	TRBV6-6	NA	ASSALVGGSNQPQH
TRBJ2-4	TRBV19	NA	ASSTGTLAKNIQY
TRBJ1-2	TRBV14	NA	ASSQGTTHGYT
TRBJ2-7	TRBV27	NA	ASSFGGTTGEQY
TRBJ1-5	TRBV12-3/TRBV12-4	NA	ASSGGNQPQH
TRBJ2-3	TRBV4-1	TRBD2	ASSQVTSGYTDTQY
TRBJ2-3	TRBV10-3	TRBD2	AAAPRGETDTQY
TRBJ1-4	TRBV7-2	NA	ASSFRVGATNEKLF
TRBJ2-1	TRBV18	NA	ASSPYERLSYNEQF
TRBJ1-5	TRBV27	NA	ASSRTAFSQPQH
TRBJ2-7	TRBV28	NA	ASSLSGNMGEQY
TRBJ2-7	TRBV20-1	TRBD1	SARPPQGASYEQY
TRBJ2-7	TRBV7-2	NA	ASSLVVLAGGSYEQY
TRBJ2-1	TRBV6-2/TRBV6-3	NA	ASGWDFSSEQF
TRBJ2-3	TRBV29-1	NA	SVPGSRMGTDTQY
TRBJ2-5	TRBV7-2	NA	ASSLARAETQY
TRBJ2-3	TRBV7-2	TRBD1	ASSLDRGYDTQY
TRBJ1-1	TRBV2	NA	ASTLSETEAF
TRBJ1-1	TRBV7-9	TRBD1	ASFNAWGRGHTEAF